This TCR beta chain was recorded in a study of T cells after yellow fever vaccination. Overall study context: Low-cell-number fractions were prepared with SMART-Seq v4 Ultra Low Input.

Generation of TCR cDNA used 5'RACE template switching (which added a universal primer site and UMIs). MiXCR, applied by TCRdb to the 5' RACE reads, yields one record per CDR3 protein. The repertoire holds 250,000 to 400,000 distinct CDR3 sequences, with approximately 4% as singletons. CDR1 SGHNT and CDR2 YYREEE come from the germline V gene (reference sequence). This CDR3 comprises 15 residues. Trimming at V came to 4 bases and at J to 5 bases, leaving 2 bases not matched to a gene. Worth noting for this clonotype: Its antigen is undetermined.

Study-level points and caveats: Just a small share of clonotypes turned up in the CD4 compartment as well as the CD8 compartment.

The V gene is TRBV5-4, the J gene TRBJ2-1; TRBD2 agrees at 14 bases. This receptor was identified in a man aged 18 to 29 who received the YFV17D yellow fever vaccine. Sequenced material: PBMCs, taken 15 days after the yellow fever booster vaccination. The CDR3 loop is CASSPGLAGDNEQFF. CDR3 nucleotide sequence: TGTGCCAGCAGCCCGGGACTAGCGGGGGACAATGAGCAGTTCTTC.